This T cell receptor beta chain comes out of a study of T-cell memory formation after mild COVID-19. V lost 5 bases and J lost 0, with 8 bases in between. Germline-derived CDR1 and CDR2 are SGHRS and YFSETQ. The CDR3 loop spans 14 amino acids. TCRdb called the 5' RACE reads again in MiXCR, with one record for every CDR3 protein. This table has 210,000 or so distinct CDR3 sequences, approximately 20% appearing once. This clonotype turned up a few times. This chain joins TRBV5-1 and TRBJ2-2; D is ambiguous. The origin of this receptor is an adult woman who had mild COVID-19 (a few samples of this study predate the infection). Cell type and time point are not known. Sequencing used PBMCs or a T cell subset sorted from them (not recorded which). CDR3 nucleotides: TGCGCCAGCAGGTCGGCGGCGAACACCGGGGAGCTGTTTTTT. It yields the protein CASRSAANTGELFF.